This section outlines one T cell receptor beta chain sequence together with its context. Its antigen is not identified. CDR1 and CDR2 (germline): MGHRA, YSYEKL. The CDR3 length is 14 residues. V was shortened by 1 base and J by 4 bases, with 7 bases between the two germline ends. The sample is drawn from a study of cytomegalovirus exposure and HLA in healthy donors. Broader study findings: In vitro checks showed that a few CMV-associated chains really do target CMV antigens.

Using immunoSEQ multiplex PCR, the repertoire was profiled, and TCRdb retains in-frame clones only, with some absent. The top ten clones hold 0.37% of a sample with 250,000 to 300,000 clones, about 90% of them seen once. The donors were in the approximately 130-subject validation cohort; that cohort was separate from the roughly 700-subject first cohort. This chain connects TRBV4-1 to TRBJ2-2; D not resolved. Source material: PBMCs. The clonotype was recovered from a woman between 18 and 30 years old in good health and CMV-seronegative. This chain's CDR3 is CASSQVVSTGELFF. In nucleotides, the CDR3 is TGCGCCAGCAGCCAAGTAGTATCCACCGGGGAGCTGTTTTTT.